These 9 T cell receptor beta chains came from one sample sequenced in a study of response to subunit inactivated influenza vaccine. TCRdb used MiXCR to reprocess the RT-PCR reads, holding one entry per CDR3 protein. This table holds approximately 490,000 distinct CDR3 sequences, approximately 6.9% found once. This specimen consisted of PBMCs from blood, obtained less than 30 months after vaccination. The receptors were sampled from a man between 45 and 75 years old who received an inactivated influenza vaccine.

This clonotype was observed a few times. The chain couples TRBV5-1 to TRBJ2-3, with D unclear. Germline V CDR1 and CDR2: SGHRS, YFSETQ. This CDR3 spans 15 amino acids. Trimming removed 3 bases from V and 2 bases from J, with 13 bases in between. DNA of the CDR3: TGCGCCAGCAGCTCTTCGGGTCCCAACACAGATACGCAGTATTTT. Translation: CASSSSGPNTDTQYF.

This clonotype occurred a few times. The V and J genes are TRBV29-1 and TRBJ2-1; 7 positions agree with TRBD1. J lost 7 bases, V lost 6 bases, and 6 bases had no gene match. The CDR3 spans 12 residues. Germline V gives CDR1 SQVTM, CDR2 ANQGSEA. CDR3 DNA: TGCAGCGTACCGGGACAGATGAATGAGCAGTTCTTC. Protein sequence: CSVPGQMNEQFF.

This clonotype has at least ten counts. The chain uses TRBV12-3 or TRBV12-4 and TRBJ2-3; D might be TRBD2 (6 bases). This CDR3 spans 17 amino acids. The V end was cut by 5 bases, the J end by 4 bases, with 22 bases between. This CDR3 is CASSPLGGSHLADTQYF. The CDR3 region has the DNA TGTGCCAGCAGTCCACTGGGGGGTTCCCATCTAGCAGATACGCAGTATTTT.

The chain carries TRBV15 and TRBJ2-3; 8 bases line up with TRBD1. This CDR3 is 15 amino acids long. CDR1 and CDR2 from the germline V gene are LNHNV and YYDKDF (reference sequence). V was clipped by 2 bases and J by 4 bases; unmatched bases: 5. This CDR3 reads CATSRIRQGPDTQYF. In DNA, the CDR3 is TGTGCCACCAGCAGAATTAGACAGGGGCCAGATACGCAGTATTTT.

The rearrangement joins TRBV4-3 to TRBJ1-1; D perhaps matches TRBD1 (5 bases). Germline V gene lookup returns CDR1 LGHNA and CDR2 YSLEER. The CDR3 consists of 14 residues. The V end was cut by 0 bases, the J end by 5 bases, with 10 bases between. The CDR3 protein is CASSQDSRATEAFF. The CDR3 DNA reads as TGCGCCAGCAGCCAAGATAGCAGGGCAACTGAAGCTTTCTTT.

The V and J genes are TRBV28 and TRBJ1-1; 8 positions match TRBD1. J gave up 1 base and V 7 bases, and 5 bases lay outside the gene matches. The CDR3 consists of 14 residues. In germline, CDR1 is MDHEN, CDR2 SYDVKM. This CDR3 is CASKDRVGNTEAFF. The CDR3 DNA is TGTGCCAGCAAGGACAGGGTCGGGAACACTGAAGCTTTCTTT.

The chain carries TRBV2 and TRBJ2-2; 12 bases are a match to TRBD2. Trimming at V came to 6 bases and at J to 2 bases, leaving 4 bases not matched to a gene. The CDR3 sequence is 16 residues long. The V gene's germline CDR1 is SNHLY and CDR2 FYNNEI. The CDR3, as DNA: TGTGCCAGCAGCAGACTAGCGGGAGCTAACACCGGGGAGCTGTTTTTT. As protein: CASSRLAGANTGELFF.

This clonotype was counted many times. The chain links TRBV29-1 to TRBJ1-1; D is unresolved. Germline V gene sequence: CDR1 SQVTM, CDR2 ANQGSEA. V was clipped by 7 bases and J by 2 bases, with 14 bases between them. The CDR3 covers 13 residues. CDR3 sequence: CSAGGRLNTEAFF. CDR3 coding DNA: TGCAGCGCGGGAGGCAGACTCAACACTGAAGCTTTCTTT.

This clonotype was recorded a few times. J is TRBJ1-1 and V is TRBV4-3, with D uncertain. The CDR3 consists of 15 residues. The germline CDR1 and CDR2 sequences are LGHNA and YSLEER. The V end lost 1 base, the J end lost 1 base, and 10 bases lay between the germline ends. CDR3 residues: CASSQVEGENTEAFF. CDR3 DNA sequence: TGCGCCAGCAGCCAAGTAGAGGGAGAGAACACTGAAGCTTTCTTT.